The 27 T cell receptor beta chains below were found in one sample sequenced in a study of blood T cell repertoires in COVID-19. Generated by immunoSEQ multiplex PCR, the TCRdb table keeps only in-frame clones and is missing some. The sample has fewer than 85,000 clones, about 90% seen once. Sequenced: peripheral blood. These receptor sequences come from a man between 50 and 59 years old with active COVID-19.

The chain employs TRBV2 and TRBJ1-1; D gene unclear. The germline V and J ends were trimmed by 7 bases and 0 bases, with 9 bases remaining between them. This CDR3 is 13 amino acids long. Germline lookup yields CDR1 SNHLY and CDR2 FYNNEI. CDR3 in DNA: TGTGCCAGCATGAGAATGCTGAACACTGAAGCTTTCTTT. It encodes CASMRMLNTEAFF.

The chain links TRBV12-3 or TRBV12-4 to TRBJ1-1, with D hard to call. V was shortened by 3 bases and J by 1 base, with 6 bases between the two germline ends. CDR3 length equals 13 residues. CDR3 sequence: CASSFAQNTEAFF. In DNA form, the CDR3 reads TGTGCCAGCAGTTTTGCACAGAACACTGAAGCTTTCTTT.

The rearrangement joins TRBV12-5 to TRBJ2-1; TRBD2 is a possible D gene (6 bases). The CDR3 loop spans 13 amino acids. CDR1 is LGHNT, CDR2 FRNRAP, per germline. V dropped 6 bases and J dropped 4 bases, with 10 bases sitting between them. The CDR3 reads CASGAGTYNEQFF. The CDR3 DNA sequence: TGTGCTAGTGGCGCCGGGACTTACAATGAGCAGTTCTTC.

This clone was counted a single time. V is TRBV21-1 and J is TRBJ2-1; the D call TRBD1 from the table was never checked on the DNA. TRBV21-1 is given as a pseudogene. This CDR3 is 14 amino acids long. The CDR3 spells CARKRQGHYNEQFF. The DNA for the CDR3 is TGTGCCAGAAAAAGACAGGGGCACTACAATGAGCAGTTCTTC.

The chain recombines TRBV5-1 with TRBJ2-1, with TRBD1 identical over 7 bases. Germline V gene data show CDR1 as SGHRS and CDR2 as YFSETQ. J lost 9 bases, V lost 5 bases, and 14 bases had no gene match. CDR3 length equals 15 residues. CDR3 sequence: CASSERAGGVGEQFF. The CDR3 region has the DNA TGCGCCAGCAGTGAACGAGCAGGGGGTGTTGGTGAGCAGTTCTTC.

This clone was observed a handful of times. This chain uses TRBV5-1 with TRBJ2-7, with a tentative D call TRBD2 (5 bases). This CDR3 comprises 16 residues. Germline V gene lookup returns CDR1 SGHRS and CDR2 YFSETQ. Between the trimmed V and J ends, which lost 0 bases and 1 base, there was a span of 14 bases. CDR3 loop: CASSLGPGDGSYEQYF. CDR3 DNA sequence: TGCGCCAGCAGCTTGGGCCCCGGGGATGGGTCCTACGAGCAGTACTTC.

The chain couples TRBV5-1 to TRBJ1-4, with 10 bases lining up with TRBD1. The V gene end was trimmed by 3 bases and the J gene end by 5 bases; junction bases not matched to a gene: 1. Germline CDR1 is SGHRS and CDR2 is YFSETQ. This CDR3 spans 14 amino acids. CDR3 loop: CASSWTGGNEKLFF. The DNA of the CDR3 is TGCGCCAGCAGCTGGACAGGGGGAAATGAAAAACTGTTTTTT.

This clone was seen only a few times. The V gene is TRBV12-3 or TRBV12-4, the J gene TRBJ1-2; D not resolved. The CDR3 runs 13 residues. The V gene lost 4 bases and the J gene lost 8 bases, with 14 bases spanning the gap. CDR3 sequence (DNA): TGTGCCAGCAGTTCAAGTTCCTCAGGAGGCTACACCTTC. Protein sequence: CASSSSSSGGYTF.

The chain carries TRBV14 and TRBJ2-3, with D perhaps matching TRBD2 (6 bases). CDR1 SGHDN and CDR2 FVKESK come from the germline V gene. V was cut by 2 bases and J by 2 bases, with 14 bases left in between. This CDR3 has 16 amino acids. The CDR3 reads CASSQQLAPHTDTQYF. The CDR3 nucleotides read TGTGCCAGCAGCCAACAACTAGCCCCCCACACAGATACGCAGTATTTT.

The V gene is TRBV5-4, the J gene TRBJ2-3, with a possible D match to TRBD2 (5 bases). The germline V gene has CDR1 SGHNT and CDR2 YYREEE (reference sequence). Trimming took off 0 bases at V and 0 bases at J, with 11 bases between the two ends. The CDR3 contains 16 residues. The CDR3 loop reads CASSLAERRSTDTQYF. DNA of the CDR3: TGTGCCAGCAGCTTGGCGGAGCGGAGGAGCACAGATACGCAGTATTTT.

The chain employs TRBV7-6 and TRBJ2-5; D unclear. The V gene lost 0 bases and the J gene lost 5 bases, with 10 bases spanning the gap. Germline V gives CDR1 SGHVS, CDR2 FNYEAQ. This CDR3 contains 14 residues. CDR3 DNA sequence: TGTGCCAGCAGCTTAGCGTTCTCCAGGGAGACCCAGTACTTC. Protein: CASSLAFSRETQYF.

This clone occurred a few times. The chain is built from TRBV15 and TRBJ1-1; maybe TRBD1 (5 bases). Trimming stripped 0 bases from V and 3 bases from J, with 11 bases between. Per the germline V gene, CDR1 is LNHNV and CDR2 is YYDKDF (reference sequence). The CDR3 runs to 15 residues. CDR3 loop: CATSRDPGAHTEAFF. CDR3 bases: TGTGCCACCAGCAGAGATCCTGGGGCACACACTGAAGCTTTCTTT.

V is TRBV11-3 and J is TRBJ2-3; D might be TRBD1 (6 bases). Trimming shortened V by 1 base and J by 4 bases, and 15 bases separated the two germline ends. The CDR3 contains 16 residues. CDR1 SGHNT and CDR2 YENEEA come from the germline V gene. The CDR3 is CASSLGVRGYSDTQYF. Written as DNA, the CDR3 is TGTGCCAGCAGCTTAGGAGTGAGGGGGTATTCAGATACGCAGTATTTT.

CDR3 coding DNA: TGTGCCGGTGGACAGAGCAATCAGCCCCAGCATTTT. Protein product: CAGGQSNQPQHF. This rearrangement joins TRBV19 to TRBJ1-5; maybe TRBD1 (6 bases). Trimming took off 11 bases at V and 1 base at J, with 9 bases between the two ends. The CDR3 is 12 residues long. Germline CDR1 and CDR2: LNHDA and SQIVND (reference sequence).

This chain joins TRBV11-2 and TRBJ2-7; a weak D match, TRBD1 (5 bases). The CDR3 covers 12 residues. Trimming removed 4 bases at V and 3 bases at J, with 7 bases between. The germline V gene encodes CDR1 SGHAT and CDR2 FQNNGV. CDR3 loop: CASSSGFYEQYF. In nucleotides, the CDR3 is TGTGCCAGCAGCTCAGGGTTCTACGAGCAGTACTTC.

The table lists this clone with a count of one. The rearrangement links TRBV6-5 to TRBJ1-2; the D gene is possibly TRBD1 (5 bases). V was trimmed by 6 bases and J by 4 bases, leaving 18 bases between them. Germline CDR1 and CDR2: MNHEY and SVGAGI. The CDR3 runs to 15 residues. CDR3 sequence: CASRAAGQAFYGYTF. The CDR3 DNA reads as TGTGCCAGCAGAGCCGCGGGGCAGGCCTTCTATGGCTACACCTTC.

This clone has only one observation. V usage is TRBV29-1 and J usage is TRBJ1-1; 7 positions match TRBD1. Germline trimming cut 6 bases from V and 0 bases from J; bases unmatched to any gene: 4. Germline V gives CDR1 SQVTM, CDR2 ANQGSEA. The CDR3 sequence is 13 residues long. Here the CDR3 reads CSVTGNMNTEAFF. The CDR3 DNA sequence: TGCAGCGTGACAGGGAACATGAACACTGAAGCTTTCTTT.

Note on this clone: Other DNA sequences in this sample translate to the same CDR3. This chain connects TRBV19 to TRBJ2-7, with D maybe TRBD2 (5 bases). CDR1 and CDR2 (germline): LNHDA, SQIVND (reference sequence). The germline V and J ends were trimmed by 1 base and 2 bases, with 9 bases remaining between them. The CDR3 length is 14 residues. The CDR3 region is CASSIGTGTYEQYF. DNA for the CDR3: TGTGCCAGTAGTATAGGGACGGGAACCTACGAGCAGTACTTC.

The J gene is TRBJ1-6, the V gene TRBV20-1; 11 positions match TRBD1. The length of the CDR3 is 13 residues. V was clipped by 3 bases and J by 14 bases; unmatched bases: 6. Looked up from germline, CDR1 is DFQATT and CDR2 is SNEGSKA (reference sequence). For the CDR3, the DNA is TGCAGTGCTAGTCGGACAGGGGGCTCGGCCCTCCACTTT. Its protein is CSASRTGGSALHF.

The table lists this clone with a count of one. The chain recombines TRBV30 with TRBJ1-6; possibly TRBD1 for D (6 bases). The CDR3 length is 15 residues. Per the germline V gene, CDR1 is GTSNPN and CDR2 is SVGIG (reference sequence). V was shortened by 8 bases and J by 3 bases, with 17 bases between the two germline ends. The CDR3 sequence is CAAIPQGNYNSPLHF. The CDR3 nucleotides are TGTGCCGCAATACCCCAGGGGAACTATAATTCACCCCTCCACTTT.

This CDR3 reads CASSLARRETSTDTQYF. The CDR3 coding sequence is TGTGCCAGCAGCTTGGCCAGACGGGAAACTAGCACAGATACGCAGTATTTT. V usage is TRBV5-4 and J usage is TRBJ2-3, with TRBD2 as a possible D gene (5 bases). The CDR3 consists of 17 residues. V lost 0 bases and J 0 bases, leaving 14 bases between the germline ends. The germline V gene encodes CDR1 SGHNT and CDR2 YYREEE (reference sequence).

This CDR3 reads CASSLGASGSQETQYF. DNA of the CDR3: TGCGCCAGCAGCTTGGGTGCTAGCGGGAGCCAAGAGACCCAGTACTTC. The genes are TRBV5-1 and TRBJ2-5; 10 bases align to TRBD2. The CDR3 is made up of 16 amino acids. With V trimmed by 0 bases and J by 1 base, 3 bases remained unmatched. Germline V gene lookup returns CDR1 SGHRS and CDR2 YFSETQ.

The V gene is TRBV7-2, the J gene TRBJ2-1; the D gene is possibly TRBD2 (6 bases). Germline CDR1 is SGHTA and CDR2 is FQGNSA. CDR3 length equals 15 residues. V was shortened by 4 bases and J by 5 bases, with 15 bases between the two germline ends. This CDR3 reads CASSYPGLRNNEQFF. For the CDR3, the DNA is TGTGCCAGCAGCTATCCGGGACTCCGGAACAATGAGCAGTTCTTC.

The chain combines TRBV5-1 with TRBJ1-1; D not certain. Germline loops: CDR1 SGHRS, CDR2 YFSETQ. V lost 0 bases to trimming and J lost 3 bases, with 12 bases between them. The CDR3 is 15 residues long. The CDR3 spells CASSLGAARYTEAFF. The CDR3 DNA is TGCGCCAGCAGCTTGGGCGCAGCCAGGTACACTGAAGCTTTCTTT.

The chain links TRBV5-5 to TRBJ1-1; D might be TRBD1 (5 bases). The germline CDR1 and CDR2 sequences are SGHKS and YYEKEE (reference sequence). With 0 bases removed from V and 0 bases from J, the gap between germline ends came to 12 bases. The CDR3 covers 16 residues. CDR3 nucleotide sequence: TGTGCCAGCAGCTTGGGTGGACACAACATGAACACTGAAGCTTTCTTT. Its protein is CASSLGGHNMNTEAFF.

The chain uses TRBV10-2 and TRBJ2-5; 8 bases agree with TRBD2. This CDR3 has 14 amino acids. V was clipped by 7 bases and J by 1 base; unmatched bases: 5. In germline, CDR1 is WSHSY, CDR2 SAAADI. This chain's CDR3 is CASIGLAGQETQYF. The DNA of the CDR3 is TGCGCCAGCATAGGGCTAGCGGGCCAAGAGACCCAGTACTTC.

The rearrangement uses TRBV5-8 and TRBJ1-6; D is undetermined. Germline CDR1 reads SGHTS; CDR2 reads YDEGEE. The CDR3 runs 16 residues. Trimming cost V 4 bases and J 1 base, with 12 bases left between them. CDR3 protein: CASSPPRVSYNSPLHF. The CDR3 bases are TGTGCCAGCAGCCCCCCCCGGGTTTCCTATAATTCACCCCTCCACTTT.